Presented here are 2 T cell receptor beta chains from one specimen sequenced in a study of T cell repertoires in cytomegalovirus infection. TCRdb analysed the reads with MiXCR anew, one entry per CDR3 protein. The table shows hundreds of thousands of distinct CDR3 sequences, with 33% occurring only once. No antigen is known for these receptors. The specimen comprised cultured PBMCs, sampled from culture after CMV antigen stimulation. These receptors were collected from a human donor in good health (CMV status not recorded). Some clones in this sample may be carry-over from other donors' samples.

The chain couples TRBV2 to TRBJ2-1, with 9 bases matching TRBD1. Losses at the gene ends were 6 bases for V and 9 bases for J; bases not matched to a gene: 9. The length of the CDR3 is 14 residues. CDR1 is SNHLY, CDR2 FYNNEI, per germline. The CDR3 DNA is TGTGCCAGCAGCCGGACAGGGGTTCGCCGTGAGCAGTTCTTC. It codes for CASSRTGVRREQFF.

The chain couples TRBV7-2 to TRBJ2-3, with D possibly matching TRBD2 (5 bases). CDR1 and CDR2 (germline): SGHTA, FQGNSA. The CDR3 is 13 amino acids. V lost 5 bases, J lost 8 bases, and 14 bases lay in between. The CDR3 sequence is CASSQEVGSTQYF. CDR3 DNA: TGTGCCAGCAGCCAAGAGGTGGGGAGTACGCAGTATTTT.